The 27 T cell receptor beta chains reported below all come from one sample, sequenced in a study of memory CD4+ T cells and cytomegalovirus serostatus. The repertoire was sequenced with immunoSEQ multiplex PCR; TCRdb's copy has only in-frame clones and lacks some. The data contain some 47,000 clones, approximately 78% of them singletons. Single viable CD3+CD4+CD8-CD45RO+ cells were sorted as the memory CD4+ T cells. Input material: memory CD4+ T cells from blood. These receptors all come from an adult in good health and CMV-seronegative.

The chain combines TRBV5-1 with TRBJ1-6; TRBD1 aligns across 7 bases. The trim removed 0 bases at V and 6 bases at J, leaving 3 bases unmatched. The germline CDR1 and CDR2 sequences are SGHRS and YFSETQ. The CDR3 is 15 amino acids. Here the CDR3 reads CASSLGQGVNSPLHF. As DNA, the CDR3 is TGCGCCAGCAGCTTGGGGCAGGGGGTTAATTCACCCCTCCACTTT.

The CDR3 coding sequence is TGTGCCATCAGGGAGGAAGTCCGGTCCTACGAGCAGTACTTC. Translated: CAIREEVRSYEQYF. The rearrangement links TRBV10-3 to TRBJ2-7; tentatively, D is TRBD2 (5 bases). The CDR3 contains 14 residues. Deletions cut 6 bases from V and 1 base from J, with 13 bases between. Germline values: CDR1 ENHRY, CDR2 SYGVKD.

The chain has TRBV4-1 and TRBJ2-1, with a weak D call TRBD2 (6 bases). V shed 0 bases and J shed 4 bases, with 10 bases lying between them. Germline values: CDR1 MGHRA, CDR2 YSYEKL. The CDR3 contains 15 residues. The CDR3 reads CASSQDQSGYNEQFF. The CDR3 bases are TGCGCCAGCAGCCAAGATCAGAGCGGGTACAATGAGCAGTTCTTC.

V is TRBV5-5 and J is TRBJ2-7, with D tentatively TRBD1 (6 bases). Trimming shortened V by 0 bases and J by 2 bases, and 15 bases separated the two germline ends. CDR1 SGHKS and CDR2 YYEKEE come from the germline V gene (reference sequence). The CDR3 totals 16 residues. DNA of the CDR3: TGTGCCAGCAGCTTGGAGGGTGCAGGGGCGACCTACGAGCAGTACTTC. Residues: CASSLEGAGATYEQYF.

The CDR3: CASSRGQGQGTEAFF. CDR3 in DNA: TGTGCCAGCAGCCGTGGACAGGGCCAGGGGACTGAAGCTTTCTTT. This chain uses TRBV5-6 with TRBJ1-1; the match to TRBD1 covers 8 bases. The CDR3 consists of 15 residues. The J segment lost 5 bases and the V segment lost 4 bases, leaving 10 bases of the junction unmatched. Per germline, CDR1 SGHDT and CDR2 YYEEEE.

V usage is TRBV6-1 and J usage is TRBJ2-7; perhaps D is TRBD1 or TRBD2 (5 bases each). Germline V gene lookup returns CDR1 MNHNS and CDR2 SASEGT. Trimming pared 5 bases from V and 0 bases from J, leaving 8 bases between. There are 13 residues in the CDR3. CDR3 loop: CASSRGGSYEQYF. In DNA form, the CDR3 reads TGTGCCAGCAGTCGGGGCGGCTCCTACGAGCAGTACTTC.

The V and J genes are TRBV2 and TRBJ1-3; D is possibly TRBD1 (6 bases). CDR1 is SNHLY and CDR2 is FYNNEI in the germline V gene. The CDR3 has 15 amino acids. Trimming removed 8 bases at V and 3 bases at J, with 17 bases between. This CDR3 is CASDFRGADGNTIYF. Here the CDR3 DNA reads TGTGCCAGCGATTTCCGGGGGGCGGATGGAAACACCATATATTTT.

J is TRBJ2-1 and V is TRBV9, with TRBD2 matching over 13 bases. After removal of 4 bases from V and 6 bases from J, the junction contained 10 bases not matched to a gene. The CDR3 length is 17 residues. Per germline, CDR1 SGDLS and CDR2 YYNGEE. CDR3 sequence: CASSISTLAGGPNEQFF. CDR3 bases: TGTGCCAGCAGCATATCAACACTAGCGGGGGGGCCCAATGAGCAGTTCTTC. The full variable domain, completed using reference TRBV9 and TRBJ2-1, is DSGVTQTPKHLITATGQRVTLRCSPRSGDLSVYWYQQSLDQGLQFLIQYYNGEERAKGNILERFSAQQFPDLHSELNLSSLELGDSALYFCASSISTLAGGPNEQFFGPGTRLTVL.

This clone rates as medium-sized (0.01 to 0.1%). This sequence joins TRBV29-1 and TRBJ1-1; unclear D gene. Trimming took 4 bases from V and 7 from J, leaving 13 bases between them. In germline, CDR1 is SQVTM, CDR2 ANQGSEA. The CDR3 has 12 amino acids. This CDR3 is CSVVRWGGEAFF. In DNA form, the CDR3 reads TGCAGCGTTGTAAGGTGGGGTGGTGAAGCTTTCTTT.

This clone came up a few times. V gene TRBV30 combines with J gene TRBJ1-2; 8 nucleotides match TRBD1. J gave up 5 bases and V 2 bases, and 10 bases lay outside the gene matches. Per germline, CDR1 GTSNPN and CDR2 SVGIG (reference sequence). The CDR3 totals 15 residues. CDR3 loop: CAWSSLGQGLYGYTF. As DNA, the CDR3 is TGTGCCTGGAGTTCCCTAGGACAGGGCCTTTATGGCTACACCTTC.

This clone was seen a handful of times. In DNA, the CDR3 is TGTGCCAGCAGCCAACCAAGAGGGGCTGGGGATACGCAGTATTTT. Its translation: CASSQPRGAGDTQYF. The genes are TRBV14 and TRBJ2-3, with D perhaps being TRBD1 or TRBD2 (5 bases each). Trimming removed 2 bases at V and 6 bases at J, with 15 bases between. CDR1 is SGHDN, CDR2 FVKESK, per germline. The CDR3 length is 15 residues.

CDR3 in DNA: TGTGCCAGCAGCGAAGGGACGGGTCTCTACGAGCAGTACTTC. Amino acids: CASSEGTGLYEQYF. J is TRBJ2-7 and V is TRBV13; D is perhaps TRBD1 or TRBD2 (5 bases each). The V end lost 5 bases, the J end lost 3 bases, and 14 bases lay between the germline ends. The CDR3 is 14 residues long. Germline loops: CDR1 PRHDT, CDR2 FYEKMQ (reference sequence). Full variable domain (outside the CDR3, taken from reference TRBV13 and TRBJ2-7): AAGVIQSPRHLIKEKRETATLKCYPIPRHDTVYWYQQGPGQDPQFLISFYEKMQSDKGSIPDRFSAQQFSDYHSELNMSSLELGDSALYFCASSEGTGLYEQYFGPGTRLTVT.

The chain combines TRBV6-1 with TRBJ2-7, with no clear D. CDR3 length equals 13 residues. With 4 bases removed from V and 2 bases from J, the gap between germline ends came to 9 bases. Looked up from germline, CDR1 is MNHNS and CDR2 is SASEGT. The DNA of the CDR3 is TGTGCCAGCAGTGTGGCGGTTACCTACGAGCAGTACTTC. The encoded protein is CASSVAVTYEQYF.

The V gene is TRBV11-2, the J gene TRBJ1-1; 11 positions match TRBD1. Trimming cost V 5 bases and J 7 bases; bases outside gene matches: 9. This CDR3 is 15 amino acids long. Per germline, CDR1 SGHAT and CDR2 FQNNGV. The CDR3 nucleotides are TGTGCCAGCAGCCCACCGGTCGGGACAGGGGGTGAAGCTTTCTTT. Translation: CASSPPVGTGGEAFF.

This clone was seen once. The chain couples TRBV7-9 to TRBJ2-3; D is perhaps TRBD1 (5 bases). In germline, CDR1 is SEHNR, CDR2 FQNEAQ (reference sequence). V lost 1 base, J lost 1 base, and 9 bases lay in between. The length of the CDR3 is 15 residues. CDR3 sequence reads: CASSLGLQGTDTQYF. In DNA, the CDR3 is TGTGCCAGCAGCTTAGGTTTACAGGGCACAGATACGCAGTATTTT.

In its sample, this clone was seen once. The chain employs TRBV5-1 and TRBJ2-6; TRBD1 matches at 7 bases. The V and J ends lost 2 bases and 2 bases, in that order; junction bases with no gene match: 10. This CDR3 spans 18 amino acids. Germline CDR1 and CDR2: SGHRS and YFSETQ. Here the CDR3 reads CASSLNTGVPAGANVLTF. CDR3 in DNA: TGCGCCAGCAGCTTAAATACAGGGGTGCCGGCTGGGGCCAACGTCCTGACTTTC. Full variable domain (rest looked up from reference TRBV5-1 and TRBJ2-6): KAGVTQTPRYLIKTRGQQVTLSCSPISGHRSVSWYQQTPGQGLQFLFEYFSETQRNKGNFPGRFSGRQFSNSRSEMNVSTLELGDSALYLCASSLNTGVPAGANVLTFGAGSRLTVL.

The chain employs TRBV2 and TRBJ2-1; 11 bases map to TRBD2. Germline assignment: CDR1 SNHLY and CDR2 FYNNEI. This CDR3 is built from 15 residues. J lost 9 bases, V lost 9 bases, and 13 bases had no gene match. The CDR3 DNA is TGTGCCAGTCGATTAGAGGGACTAGCGGTTTCTGAGCAGTTCTTC. Translation: CASRLEGLAVSEQFF.

V and J are TRBV6-1 and TRBJ1-5, with no clear D. Germline V gene sequence: CDR1 MNHNS, CDR2 SASEGT. V lost 3 bases, J lost 9 bases, and 12 bases lay in between. The CDR3 totals 13 residues. CDR3 DNA: TGTGCCAGCAGTGAGGCGGTTTTGGGGCCCCAGCATTTT. Its protein is CASSEAVLGPQHF.

J is TRBJ2-2 and V is TRBV19, with D uncertain. CDR3 length: 13 residues. V dropped 4 bases and J dropped 3 bases, with 6 bases sitting between them. CDR1 is LNHDA, CDR2 SQIVND, per germline (reference sequence). The CDR3 DNA follows: TGTGCCAGTAGTAGTGGGTACACCGGGGAGCTGTTTTTT. This gives the protein CASSSGYTGELFF.

The V and J genes are TRBV28 and TRBJ1-5; 8 nucleotides match TRBD1. CDR1 is MDHEN and CDR2 is SYDVKM in the germline V gene. The CDR3 is made up of 15 amino acids. V shed 5 bases and J 6 bases; nucleotides not matched to a gene: 9. CDR3 DNA: TGTGCCAGCAGTCGAACAGGGGGTGGTAGTCAGCCCCAGCATTTT. Encoded protein: CASSRTGGGSQPQHF.

The rearrangement links TRBV30 to TRBJ1-2, with 11 bases aligning to TRBD1. Germline V gene lookup returns CDR1 GTSNPN and CDR2 SVGIG (reference sequence). V gave up 0 bases and J gave up 5 bases; unmatched junction bases: 8. The CDR3 extends over 16 amino acids. The chain's CDR3 is CAWSVYRTGGSYGYTF. CDR3 DNA: TGTGCCTGGAGTGTATATAGGACAGGGGGCTCGTATGGCTACACCTTC.

This clone has a single count. V and J are TRBV30 and TRBJ2-4; TRBD2 matches at 14 bases. The germline gives CDR1 GTSNPN, CDR2 SVGIG (reference sequence). V trimming: 5 bases; J trimming: 4 bases; junction bases outside the gene matches: 4. The CDR3 is 15 amino acids. The CDR3 is CAWGGLAGDKNIQYF. The CDR3 nucleotides are TGTGCCTGGGGGGGACTAGCGGGAGATAAAAACATTCAGTACTTC.

V is TRBV2 and J is TRBJ2-1; D may match TRBD1 or TRBD2 (6 bases each). Germline V gene lookup returns CDR1 SNHLY and CDR2 FYNNEI. Trimming took off 8 bases at V and 0 bases at J, with 17 bases between the two ends. The CDR3 length is 16 residues. CDR3 protein: CASDRGRRSSYNEQFF. As DNA, the CDR3 is TGTGCCAGCGACCGGGGGCGACGGAGCTCCTACAATGAGCAGTTCTTC. Supplemented by reference TRBV2 and TRBJ2-1, the full variable domain reads EPEVTQTPSHQVTQMGQEVILRCVPISNHLYFYWYRQILGQKVEFLVSFYNNEISEKSEIFDDQFSVERPDGSNFTLKIRSTKLEDSAMYFCASDRGRRSSYNEQFFGPGTRLTVL.

The V and J genes are TRBV5-6 and TRBJ1-1, with D tentatively TRBD1 (6 bases). This CDR3 spans 15 amino acids. The V gene lost 0 bases and the J gene lost 3 bases, with 12 bases spanning the gap. Per the germline V gene, CDR1 is SGHDT and CDR2 is YYEEEE. The CDR3 loop reads CASSLDHRVDTEAFF. CDR3 sequence (DNA): TGTGCCAGCAGCTTGGATCACAGGGTGGACACTGAAGCTTTCTTT.

The chain couples TRBV29-1 to TRBJ2-7, with 9 bases identical to TRBD1. V lost 3 bases to trimming and J lost 7 bases; unmatched junction nucleotides: 7. CDR1 SQVTM and CDR2 ANQGSEA come from the germline V gene. The CDR3 totals 13 residues. CDR3 nucleotides: TGCAGCGTTGACCGGGGACAGGGAGGTGAGCAGTACTTC. It yields the protein CSVDRGQGGEQYF.

This clone was seen a single time. This chain uses TRBV28 with TRBJ1-4; the D gene is possibly TRBD1 (6 bases). Deletions cut 4 bases from V and 7 bases from J, with 10 bases between. CDR1 MDHEN and CDR2 SYDVKM come from the germline V gene. The CDR3 contains 13 residues. CDR3 sequence reads: CASSSGAGEKLFF. As DNA, the CDR3 is TGTGCCAGCAGTTCAGGGGCCGGTGAAAAACTGTTTTTT.

The CDR3 DNA is TGTGCCAGCAATGACTTGGGTACCTACAATGAGCAGTTCTTC. Protein product: CASNDLGTYNEQFF. The chain uses TRBV6-1 and TRBJ2-1; D is undetermined. Trimming took 7 bases from V and 2 from J, leaving 12 bases between them. Per the germline V gene, CDR1 is MNHNS and CDR2 is SASEGT. This CDR3 is 14 amino acids long.